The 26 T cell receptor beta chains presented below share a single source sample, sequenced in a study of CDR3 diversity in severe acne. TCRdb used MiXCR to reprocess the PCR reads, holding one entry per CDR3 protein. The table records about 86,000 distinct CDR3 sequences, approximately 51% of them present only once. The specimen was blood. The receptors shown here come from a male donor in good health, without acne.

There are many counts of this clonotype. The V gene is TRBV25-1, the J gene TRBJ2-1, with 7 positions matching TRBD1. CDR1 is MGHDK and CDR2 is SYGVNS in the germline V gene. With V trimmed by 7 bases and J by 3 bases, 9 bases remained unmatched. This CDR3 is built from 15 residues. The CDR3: CASTRTGESYNEQFF. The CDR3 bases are TGTGCCAGCACTAGAACAGGGGAAAGCTACAATGAGCAGTTCTTC. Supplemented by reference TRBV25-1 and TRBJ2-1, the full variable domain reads EADIYQTPRYLVIGTGKKITLECSQTMGHDKMYWYQQDPGMELHLIHYSYGVNSTEKGDLSSESTVSRIRTEHFPLTLESARPSHTSQYLCASTRTGESYNEQFFGPGTRLTVL.

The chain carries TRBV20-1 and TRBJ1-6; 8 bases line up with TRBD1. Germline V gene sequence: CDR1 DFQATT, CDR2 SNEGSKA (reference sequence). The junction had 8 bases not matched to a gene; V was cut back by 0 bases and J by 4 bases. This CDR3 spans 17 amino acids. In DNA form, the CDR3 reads TGCAGTGCTAGAGATGCTGCAGGGGGCCCTTATAATTCACCCCTCCACTTT. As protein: CSARDAAGGPYNSPLHF.

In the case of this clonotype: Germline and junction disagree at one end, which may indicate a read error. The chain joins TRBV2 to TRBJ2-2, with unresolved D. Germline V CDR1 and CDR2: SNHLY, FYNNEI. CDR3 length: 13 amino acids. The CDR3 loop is CASSEVGSGELFF. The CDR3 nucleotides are TGTGCCAGCAGCGAAGTAGGATCCGGGGAGCTGTTTTTT.

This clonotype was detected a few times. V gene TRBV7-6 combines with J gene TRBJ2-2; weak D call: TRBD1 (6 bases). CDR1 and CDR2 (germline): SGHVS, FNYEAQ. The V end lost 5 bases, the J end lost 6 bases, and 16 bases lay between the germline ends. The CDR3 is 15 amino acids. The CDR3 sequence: CASSPIVGASGELFF. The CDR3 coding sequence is TGTGCCAGCAGCCCCATAGTGGGGGCGTCCGGGGAGCTGTTTTTT.

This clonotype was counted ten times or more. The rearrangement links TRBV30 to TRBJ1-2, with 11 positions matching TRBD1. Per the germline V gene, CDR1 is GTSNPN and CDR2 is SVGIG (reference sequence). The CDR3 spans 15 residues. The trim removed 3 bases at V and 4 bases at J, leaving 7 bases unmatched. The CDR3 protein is CAWSRGTGGVYGYTF. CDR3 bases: TGTGCCTGGAGCCGAGGGACAGGGGGTGTCTATGGCTACACCTTC.

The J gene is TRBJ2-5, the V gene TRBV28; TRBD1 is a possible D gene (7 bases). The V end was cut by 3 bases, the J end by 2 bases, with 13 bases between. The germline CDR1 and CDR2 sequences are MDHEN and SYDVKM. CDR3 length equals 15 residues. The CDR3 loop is CASSFNRGGQETQYF. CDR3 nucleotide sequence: TGTGCCAGCAGTTTTAACAGGGGAGGACAAGAGACCCAGTACTTC.

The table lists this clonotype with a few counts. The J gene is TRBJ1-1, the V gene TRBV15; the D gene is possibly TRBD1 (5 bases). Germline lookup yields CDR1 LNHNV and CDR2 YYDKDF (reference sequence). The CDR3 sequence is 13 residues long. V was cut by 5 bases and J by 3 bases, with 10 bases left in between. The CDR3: CATSPGADTEAFF. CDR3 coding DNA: TGTGCCACCAGCCCCGGGGCGGACACTGAAGCTTTCTTT.

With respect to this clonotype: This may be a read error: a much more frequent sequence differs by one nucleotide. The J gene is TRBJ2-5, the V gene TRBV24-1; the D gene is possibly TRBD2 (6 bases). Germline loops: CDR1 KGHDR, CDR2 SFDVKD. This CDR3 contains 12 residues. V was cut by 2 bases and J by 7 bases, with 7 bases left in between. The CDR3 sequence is CATSDSRGTQYF. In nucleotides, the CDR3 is TGTGCCACCAGTGATTCGCGGGGGACCCAGTACTTC.

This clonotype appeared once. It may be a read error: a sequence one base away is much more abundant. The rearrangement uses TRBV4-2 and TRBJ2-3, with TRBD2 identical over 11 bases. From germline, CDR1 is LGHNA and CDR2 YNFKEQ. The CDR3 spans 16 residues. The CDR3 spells CACSQGLAGGADTQYF. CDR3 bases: TGTGCCTGCAGCCAAGGTCTAGCGGGAGGAGCAGATACGCAGTATTTT.

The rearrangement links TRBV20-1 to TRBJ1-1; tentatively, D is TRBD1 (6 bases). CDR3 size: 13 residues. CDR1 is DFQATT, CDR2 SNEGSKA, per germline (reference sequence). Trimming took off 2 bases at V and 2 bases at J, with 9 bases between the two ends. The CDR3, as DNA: TGCAGTGCTAGAATGGGGACAAACACTGAAGCTTTCTTT. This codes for CSARMGTNTEAFF.

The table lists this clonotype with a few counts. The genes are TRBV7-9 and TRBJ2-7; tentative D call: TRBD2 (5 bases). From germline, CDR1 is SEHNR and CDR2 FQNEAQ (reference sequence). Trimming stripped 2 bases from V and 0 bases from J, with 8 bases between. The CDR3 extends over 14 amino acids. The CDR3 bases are TGTGCCAGCAGCTTACAGGAGGACTCCTACGAGCAGTACTTC. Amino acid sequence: CASSLQEDSYEQYF.

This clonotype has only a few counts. CDR3: CAISTGTQGNTIYF. The CDR3 DNA sequence: TGTGCCATCAGCACCGGGACTCAAGGAAACACCATATATTTT. The chain couples TRBV10-3 to TRBJ1-3, with TRBD1 as a possible D gene (5 bases). CDR1 ENHRY and CDR2 SYGVKD come from the germline V gene. The CDR3 runs 14 residues. The ends were cut back, 6 bases at V and 4 bases at J, with 13 bases in the middle.

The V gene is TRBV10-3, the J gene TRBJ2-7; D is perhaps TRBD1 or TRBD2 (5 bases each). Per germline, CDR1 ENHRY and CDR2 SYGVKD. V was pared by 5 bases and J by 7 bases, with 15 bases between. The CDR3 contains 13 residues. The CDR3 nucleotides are TGTGCCATCAGTCTCCAGCCCGAGGGGGAGCAGTACTTC. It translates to CAISLQPEGEQYF.

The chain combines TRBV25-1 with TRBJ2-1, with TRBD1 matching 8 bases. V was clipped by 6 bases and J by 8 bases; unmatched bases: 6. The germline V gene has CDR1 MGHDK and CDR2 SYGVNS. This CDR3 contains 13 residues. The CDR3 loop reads CASRARQGHEQFF. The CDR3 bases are TGTGCCAGCAGGGCTAGACAGGGGCATGAGCAGTTCTTC.

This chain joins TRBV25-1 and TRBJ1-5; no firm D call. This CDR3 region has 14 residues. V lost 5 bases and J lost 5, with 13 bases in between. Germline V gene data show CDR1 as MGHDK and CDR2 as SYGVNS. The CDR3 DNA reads TGTGCCAGCAGTTATCTGGAGGGCTATCAGCCCCAGCATTTT. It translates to CASSYLEGYQPQHF.

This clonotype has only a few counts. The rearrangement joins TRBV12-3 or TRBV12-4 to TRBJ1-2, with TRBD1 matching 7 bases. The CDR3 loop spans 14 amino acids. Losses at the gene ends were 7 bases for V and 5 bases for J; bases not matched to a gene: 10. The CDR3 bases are TGTGCCAGCATCCCAGGGGGTCTGGGGTATGGCTACACCTTC. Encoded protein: CASIPGGLGYGYTF.

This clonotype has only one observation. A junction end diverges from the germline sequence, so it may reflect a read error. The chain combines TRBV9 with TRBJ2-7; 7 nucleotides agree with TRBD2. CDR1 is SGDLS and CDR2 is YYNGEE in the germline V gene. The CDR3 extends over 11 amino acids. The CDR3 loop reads CASSVSGLPRF. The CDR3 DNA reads TGTGCCAGCAGCGTATCGGGACTACCTCGCTTC.

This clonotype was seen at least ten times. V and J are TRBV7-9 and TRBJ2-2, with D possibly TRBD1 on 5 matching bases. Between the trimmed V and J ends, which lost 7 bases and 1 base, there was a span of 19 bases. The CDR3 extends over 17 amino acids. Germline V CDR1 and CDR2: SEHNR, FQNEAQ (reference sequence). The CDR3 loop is CASIPNPVTVNTGELFF. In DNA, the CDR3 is TGTGCCAGCATCCCTAACCCGGTGACAGTGAACACCGGGGAGCTGTTTTTT.

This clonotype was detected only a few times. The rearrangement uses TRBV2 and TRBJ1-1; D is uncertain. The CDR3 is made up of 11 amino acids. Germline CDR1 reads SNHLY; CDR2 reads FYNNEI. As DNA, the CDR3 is TGTGTAAAAGGGCGGAACACTGAAGCTTTCTTT. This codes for CVKGRNTEAFF.

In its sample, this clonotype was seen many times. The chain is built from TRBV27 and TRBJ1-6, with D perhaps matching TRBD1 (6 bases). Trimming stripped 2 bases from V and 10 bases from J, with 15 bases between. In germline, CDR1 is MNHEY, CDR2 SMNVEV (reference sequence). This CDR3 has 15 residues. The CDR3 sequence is CASSLAWEGGSPLHF. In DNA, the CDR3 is TGTGCCAGCAGTTTAGCTTGGGAAGGGGGATCACCCCTCCACTTT.

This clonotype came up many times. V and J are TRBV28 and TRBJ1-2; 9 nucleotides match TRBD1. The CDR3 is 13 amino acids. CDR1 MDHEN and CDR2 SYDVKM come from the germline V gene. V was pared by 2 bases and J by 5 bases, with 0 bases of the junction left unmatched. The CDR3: CASSLGQGYGYTF. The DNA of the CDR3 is TGTGCCAGCAGTTTAGGACAGGGGTATGGCTACACCTTC.

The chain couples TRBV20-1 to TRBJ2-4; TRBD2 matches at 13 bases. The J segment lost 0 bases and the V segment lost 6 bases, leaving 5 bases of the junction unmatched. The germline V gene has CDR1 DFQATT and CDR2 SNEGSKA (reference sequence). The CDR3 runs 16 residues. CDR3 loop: CSAGTSGKGAKNIQYF. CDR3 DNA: TGCAGTGCCGGGACTAGCGGGAAGGGAGCCAAAAACATTCAGTACTTC.

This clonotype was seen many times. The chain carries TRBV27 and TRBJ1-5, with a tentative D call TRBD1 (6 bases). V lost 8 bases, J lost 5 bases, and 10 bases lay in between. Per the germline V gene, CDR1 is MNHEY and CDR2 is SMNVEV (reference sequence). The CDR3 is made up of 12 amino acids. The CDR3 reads CASGGEDQPQHF. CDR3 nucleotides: TGTGCCAGCGGGGGCGAGGATCAGCCCCAGCATTTT.

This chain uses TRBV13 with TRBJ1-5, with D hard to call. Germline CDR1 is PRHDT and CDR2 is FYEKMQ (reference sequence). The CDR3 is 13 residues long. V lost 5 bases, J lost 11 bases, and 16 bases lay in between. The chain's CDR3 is CASSPRVQETQHF. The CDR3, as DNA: TGTGCCAGCAGCCCCAGAGTACAAGAGACCCAGCATTTT.

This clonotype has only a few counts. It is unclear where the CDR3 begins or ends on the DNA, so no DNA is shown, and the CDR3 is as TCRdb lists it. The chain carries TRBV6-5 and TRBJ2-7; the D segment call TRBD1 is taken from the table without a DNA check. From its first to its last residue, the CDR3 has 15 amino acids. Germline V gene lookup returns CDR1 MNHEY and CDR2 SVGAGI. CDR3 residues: CASSSSGQSPYEQYF.

The CDR3 DNA is TGCAGTGCTCCTAGCGGGAACCAAGAGACCCAGTACTTC. Translation: CSAPSGNQETQYF. The chain is built from TRBV20-1 and TRBJ2-5; TRBD2 agrees at 9 bases. The CDR3 extends over 13 amino acids. Germline CDR1 reads DFQATT; CDR2 reads SNEGSKA (reference sequence). The ends lost 5 bases at V and 0 bases at J; junction bases unmatched: 1.